The entry that follows covers one T cell receptor beta chain sequence. The data belong to a study of blood T cell repertoires in COVID-19. Background on the study: Samples taken during acute and convalescent COVID-19 were collected in the United States, Italy and Spain. Nucleic acid was either cDNA or gDNA, and it came from T cells, B-cell-depleted T cells, or PBMCs.

The CDR3 is 13 residues long. Trimming took 3 bases from V and 4 from J, leaving 7 bases between them. Germline-derived CDR1 and CDR2 are KGHSH and LQKENI. In the authors' workflow: Amplification with reference gene primers provided the estimates of nucleated cell counts. Data came from immunoSEQ multiplex PCR; TCRdb stores just in-frame clones and leaves some out. That table gives V, J and clone size, and the DNA gave D and trimming. Counted here are 100,000 to 150,000 clones, approximately 92% occurring once; the ten biggest clones make up 25% to 35%. The source of this sequence is a man aged 65-85 years with active or convalescent COVID-19. The V gene is TRBV18, the J gene TRBJ2-1, with a tentative D call TRBD1 (5 bases). The sequenced material came from peripheral blood. CDR3 coding DNA: TGTGCCAGCTCACCGGGGCAATACAATGAGCAGTTCTTC. It is translated as CASSPGQYNEQFF.